Listed here is a single T cell receptor beta chain. The data stem from a study of beta chain features in type 1 diabetes. Losses at the gene ends were 9 bases for V and 3 bases for J; bases not matched to a gene: 11. The CDR3 contains 14 residues. Germline lookup yields CDR1 LNHDA and CDR2 SQIVND (reference sequence). TCRB transcripts that were expressed got sequenced, as all of the isolated RNA had been reverse transcribed. The protocol was immunoSEQ multiplex PCR, while the TCRdb copy is restricted to in-frame clones and leaves out a portion. In the table there are 350,000 to 400,000 clones, approximately 16% of which are singletons.

The chain links TRBV19 to TRBJ2-7; the match to TRBD2 covers 7 bases. The clonotype originates from a woman aged 18-35 years in good health. The sequencing sample was made of naive CD4+ T cells from blood. The CDR3 DNA reads TGTGCCAGACGGCGGGAGCGAGGACGCTACGAGCAGTACTTC. The encoded protein is CARRRERGRYEQYF.